This T cell receptor (beta chain) was sequenced in a study of blood T cells in healthy people across ages. Trimming cost V 6 bases and J 3 bases, with 11 bases left between them. Looked up from germline, CDR1 is SEHNR and CDR2 is FQNEAQ (reference sequence). The CDR3 loop spans 13 amino acids. It was with a sample-barcoded 5' primer and a J-beta primer mix that a second PCR of roughly 6 to 11 cycles was run. TCRdb independently ran MiXCR on the 5' RACE reads; one entry per CDR3 protein. This table has 550,000 to 650,000 distinct CDR3 sequences, about 28% appearing once. Every sample had a minimum of 6.5 million PBMCs isolated. Every sample gave at least 6 micrograms of total RNA when it was extracted. Overall study findings and caveats: PBMCs that were unsorted prevented a conclusive naive versus antigen-experienced comparison.

This clonotype was seen repeatedly, ten times or more. Its antigen is not identified. The receptor's source is a woman older than 75 in good health. This chain joins TRBV7-9 and TRBJ2-5, with a tentative D call TRBD1 (5 bases). Material for sequencing was blood. The CDR3 DNA follows: TGTGCCAGCAGTCAGACAGCAAAAGAGACCCAGTACTTC. This encodes CASSQTAKETQYF.